These 30 T cell receptor beta chains came from one sample sequenced in a study of blood T cell repertoires in COVID-19. Some clones are missing from TCRdb's copy, which holds only in-frame ones; the method was immunoSEQ multiplex PCR. The sample holds more than 250,000 clones, roughly 90% seen once. Sequenced input: peripheral blood. Receptors originate from a man aged 18 to 30 who had recovered from COVID-19.

The chain has TRBV9 and TRBJ2-3; TRBD2 agrees at 8 bases. Trimming took 3 bases from V and 0 from J; bases not matched to a gene: 3. The V gene's germline CDR1 is SGDLS and CDR2 YYNGEE. This CDR3 region has 15 residues. CDR3 sequence reads: CASSELAGSTDTQYF. The CDR3 nucleotides read TGTGCCAGCAGCGAGTTAGCGGGAAGCACAGATACGCAGTATTTT.

This chain uses TRBV7-2 with TRBJ1-2; no definite D call. Between the trimmed V and J ends, which lost 0 bases and 8 bases, there was a span of 10 bases. Germline V lookup: CDR1 SGHTA, CDR2 FQGNSA. The CDR3 extends over 13 amino acids. Here the CDR3 reads CASSLAFDIGYTF. In nucleotides, the CDR3 is TGTGCCAGCAGCTTAGCCTTCGACATCGGCTACACCTTC.

This chain joins TRBV3-1 (or the pseudogene TRBV3-2) and TRBJ1-1, with TRBD1 as a possible D gene (6 bases). The CDR3 has 14 residues. CDR1 is LGHDT and CDR2 is YNNKEL in the germline V gene (reference sequence). Trimming took off 4 bases at V and 1 base at J, with 10 bases between the two ends. CDR3 DNA sequence: TGTGCCAGCAGCCCCGGACAGCGGAACACTGAAGCTTTCTTT. Translating gives CASSPGQRNTEAFF.

The chain has TRBV4-2 and TRBJ2-7; TRBD1 matches at 7 bases. There are 16 residues in the CDR3. Trimming took 4 bases from V and 1 from J; bases not matched to a gene: 10. Germline CDR1 LGHNA, CDR2 YNFKEQ. The CDR3 bases are TGTGCCAGCAGCCCTGCTCCGGGACAGCGTTCCTACGAGCAGTACTTC. The encoded protein is CASSPAPGQRSYEQYF.

The V gene is TRBV19, the J gene TRBJ1-5; tentative D call: TRBD1 (5 bases). The germline V and J ends were trimmed by 3 bases and 4 bases, with 7 bases remaining between them. Germline values: CDR1 LNHDA, CDR2 SQIVND (reference sequence). There are 13 residues in the CDR3. As DNA, the CDR3 is TGTGCCAGTAGTATGGAGGGGAATCAGCCCCAGCATTTT. This translates into CASSMEGNQPQHF.

The sample holds one count of this clone. The chain carries TRBV7-9 and TRBJ2-7; 8 bases agree with TRBD1. Looked up from germline, CDR1 is SEHNR and CDR2 is FQNEAQ (reference sequence). CDR3 size: 16 residues. V was pared by 5 bases and J by 0 bases, with 9 bases of the junction left unmatched. The CDR3: CASSLPQGAPSYEQYF. CDR3 DNA sequence: TGTGCCAGCAGCCTTCCCCAGGGGGCCCCCTCCTACGAGCAGTACTTC.

The chain combines TRBV20-1 with TRBJ2-7; TRBD1 might be the D (5 bases). Germline CDR1 reads DFQATT; CDR2 reads SNEGSKA (reference sequence). The CDR3 contains 13 residues. V was trimmed by 3 bases and J by 2 bases, leaving 11 bases between them. The CDR3 sequence: CSASHRGTYEQYF. CDR3 nucleotides: TGCAGTGCTAGTCATAGGGGAACCTACGAGCAGTACTTC.

This chain uses TRBV7-8 with TRBJ2-7, with TRBD1 matching over 10 bases. This CDR3 comprises 14 residues. V gave up 5 bases and J gave up 4 bases; unmatched junction bases: 5. Germline V gives CDR1 SGHVS, CDR2 FQNEAQ. CDR3 loop: CASSLGQGVYEQYF. Written as DNA, the CDR3 is TGTGCCAGCAGCCTCGGACAGGGGGTGTACGAGCAGTACTTC.

This clone was detected a few times. The gene calls are TRBV30 and TRBJ1-2, with 8 bases identical to TRBD1. The CDR3 extends over 12 amino acids. CDR1 GTSNPN and CDR2 SVGIG come from the germline V gene (reference sequence). CDR3 region: CGQGRSDYGYTF. The CDR3 DNA is TGTGGACAGGGGAGGTCTGACTATGGCTACACCTTC. The entire variable domain, with the rest obtained from reference TRBV30 and TRBJ1-2, is as follows: SQTIHQWPATLVQPVGSPLSLECTVEGTSNPNLYWYRQAAGRGLQLLFYSVGIGQISSEVPQNLSASRPQDRQFILSSKKLLLSDSGFYLCGQGRSDYGYTFGSGTRLTVV.

The J gene is TRBJ2-3, the V gene TRBV20-1, with 10 bases that match TRBD2. Germline V gene data show CDR1 as DFQATT and CDR2 as SNEGSKA (reference sequence). The CDR3 covers 16 residues. V trimming: 3 bases; J trimming: 0 bases; junction bases outside the gene matches: 6. The CDR3 DNA reads as TGCAGTGCTAGTGGCCTAGCGGGGGCTAGCACAGATACGCAGTATTTT. Protein: CSASGLAGASTDTQYF.

The CDR3, as DNA: TGCGCCAGCAGCCAAAGGGGGCTGGATGAGACCCAGTACTTC. Translated: CASSQRGLDETQYF. The chain combines TRBV10-2 with TRBJ2-5, with TRBD1 matching over 7 bases. From germline, CDR1 is WSHSY and CDR2 SAAADI. The J segment lost 5 bases and the V segment lost 6 bases, leaving 9 bases of the junction unmatched. This CDR3 is 14 amino acids long.

The chain combines TRBV11-1 with TRBJ2-1; the match to TRBD1 covers 11 bases. CDR3 size: 16 residues. Germline trimming cut 5 bases from V and 8 bases from J; bases unmatched to any gene: 11. Germline V gene lookup returns CDR1 SGHAT and CDR2 FQDESV (reference sequence). CDR3 coding DNA: TGTGCCAGCAGCCGACCGGCAGGACAGGGGGCGTATGAGCAGTTCTTC. Protein product: CASSRPAGQGAYEQFF.

The chain combines TRBV19 with TRBJ2-2; 7 bases map to TRBD2. The length of the CDR3 is 15 residues. Germline V gene sequence: CDR1 LNHDA, CDR2 SQIVND (reference sequence). Germline trimming cut 1 base from V and 5 bases from J; bases unmatched to any gene: 4. For the CDR3, the DNA is TGTGCCAGTAGTATAGCAGGGAGGGCTACCGGGGAGCTGTTTTTT. The encoded protein is CASSIAGRATGELFF.

This sequence joins TRBV7-2 and TRBJ2-2; possibly TRBD2 for D (6 bases). The germline V gene encodes CDR1 SGHTA and CDR2 FQGNSA. The length of the CDR3 is 15 residues. Trimming left V 6 bases short and J 5 bases short, with 16 bases between. DNA for the CDR3: TGTGCCAGCAGTTACTATGGAGGGGAAACCGGGGAGCTGTTTTTT. As protein: CASSYYGGETGELFF.

This chain joins TRBV2 and TRBJ2-2; D not certain. Trimming took 2 bases from V and 1 from J, leaving 11 bases between them. The CDR3 is 16 amino acids. Germline V gene sequence: CDR1 SNHLY, CDR2 FYNNEI. CDR3 DNA sequence: TGTGCCAGCAGTGAAAATCCCTTCGGGAACACCGGGGAGCTGTTTTTT. Residues: CASSENPFGNTGELFF.

The chain joins TRBV10-2 to TRBJ2-3; 9 bases are shared with TRBD2. V trimming: 4 bases; J trimming: 0 bases; junction bases outside the gene matches: 8. The V gene's germline CDR1 is WSHSY and CDR2 SAAADI. This CDR3 spans 17 amino acids. As DNA, the CDR3 is TGCGCCAGCAGTGGGAGCGGGAGGTCCCGGAGCACAGATACGCAGTATTTT. It translates to CASSGSGRSRSTDTQYF.

The rearrangement uses TRBV6-4 and TRBJ2-7, with D perhaps matching TRBD1 (6 bases). In germline, CDR1 is MRHNA, CDR2 SNTAGT. There are 11 residues in the CDR3. V lost 9 bases to trimming and J lost 4 bases, with 10 bases between them. The CDR3 DNA reads TGTGCCAGGTTACAGGGTTACGAGCAGTACTTC. Protein: CARLQGYEQYF.

The V gene is TRBV7-8, the J gene TRBJ1-4, with 8 positions matching TRBD1. V shed 5 bases and J 0 bases; nucleotides not matched to a gene: 5. Germline V gene sequence: CDR1 SGHVS, CDR2 FQNEAQ. This CDR3 is 16 amino acids long. In DNA form, the CDR3 reads TGTGCCAGCAGCCCAGGGGGCGCGGCAACTAATGAAAAACTGTTTTTT. Its translation: CASSPGGAATNEKLFF.

The chain carries TRBV12-3 or TRBV12-4 and TRBJ2-2; the D is unclear. The length of the CDR3 is 12 residues. Trimming stripped 7 bases from V and 1 base from J, with 4 bases between. The CDR3 nucleotides are TGTGCCAGCATCCAGAACACCGGGGAGCTGTTTTTT. As protein: CASIQNTGELFF.

The chain has TRBV9 and TRBJ1-4; tentatively, D is TRBD1 (6 bases). CDR1 and CDR2 from the germline V gene are SGDLS and YYNGEE. CDR3 length equals 17 residues. The V and J ends lost 0 bases and 7 bases respectively, with 19 bases between them. The DNA for the CDR3 is TGTGCCAGCAGCGTAGCTCAAGGCGGGGGCGCCGGTGAAAAACTGTTTTTT. Amino acid sequence: CASSVAQGGGAGEKLFF.

This chain uses TRBV4-1 with TRBJ2-5; 11 bases are shared with TRBD2. V shed 0 bases, J shed 4 bases, and the junction held 7 bases outside the gene matches. CDR1 is MGHRA and CDR2 is YSYEKL in the germline V gene. The CDR3 sequence is 17 residues long. CDR3 residues: CASSQDSTSGVRETQYF. The CDR3 bases are TGCGCCAGCAGCCAAGACTCGACTAGCGGGGTAAGAGAGACCCAGTACTTC.

In its sample, this clone was seen once. The J gene is TRBJ1-5, the V gene TRBV6-1; D is uncertain. CDR1 MNHNS and CDR2 SASEGT come from the germline V gene. V gave up 2 bases and J gave up 7 bases, with 18 bases separating them. This CDR3 is built from 16 residues. In DNA form, the CDR3 reads TGTGCCAGCAGTGAATTCTTATCGCGGCAGAAGCAGCCCCAGCATTTT. Protein: CASSEFLSRQKQPQHF.

The CDR3 is CASSPGSYGEAFF. The CDR3 DNA reads as TGTGCCAGCAGCCCCGGGTCATACGGGGAAGCTTTCTTT. V is TRBV6-6 and J is TRBJ1-1; D is uncertain. This CDR3 comprises 13 residues. Trimming took off 6 bases at V and 8 bases at J, with 16 bases between the two ends. Germline V gives CDR1 MNHNY, CDR2 SVGAGI (reference sequence).

The chain recombines TRBV6-5 with TRBJ1-2, with D maybe TRBD1 (5 bases). The V end lost 6 bases, the J end lost 2 bases, and 7 bases lay between the germline ends. The CDR3 consists of 12 residues. Germline values: CDR1 MNHEY, CDR2 SVGAGI. The DNA of the CDR3 is TGTGCCAGCAGGCCAGGGAACTATGGCTACACCTTC. Its protein is CASRPGNYGYTF.

The V and J genes are TRBV27 and TRBJ1-2, with TRBD1 matching over 8 bases. Germline V gene data show CDR1 as MNHEY and CDR2 as SMNVEV (reference sequence). Trimming took 6 bases from V and 4 from J; bases not matched to a gene: 7. The CDR3 totals 14 residues. CDR3 region: CASSYRQGSYGYTF. In nucleotides, the CDR3 is TGTGCCAGCAGCTATCGACAGGGGTCCTATGGCTACACCTTC.

V usage is TRBV6-5 and J usage is TRBJ2-2, with TRBD2 matching 8 bases. Germline trimming cut 6 bases from V and 5 bases from J; bases unmatched to any gene: 2. From germline, CDR1 is MNHEY and CDR2 SVGAGI. The CDR3 is 13 residues long. CDR3 in amino acids: CASRPSGTGELFF. The CDR3 nucleotides are TGTGCCAGCAGGCCTAGCGGGACCGGGGAGCTGTTTTTT.

V usage is TRBV25-1 and J usage is TRBJ1-2; D perhaps matches TRBD1 (5 bases). Looked up from germline, CDR1 is MGHDK and CDR2 is SYGVNS. The CDR3 runs to 14 residues. The V end was cut by 5 bases, the J end by 7 bases, with 17 bases between. CDR3 in DNA: TGTGCCAGCAGTTGGGGGGGATCCTTCGGTGGCTACACCTTC. As protein: CASSWGGSFGGYTF.

The J gene is TRBJ2-7, the V gene TRBV7-9, with 7 bases fitting TRBD1. The germline gives CDR1 SEHNR, CDR2 FQNEAQ (reference sequence). The CDR3 extends over 15 amino acids. J gave up 5 bases and V 5 bases, and 12 bases lay outside the gene matches. The CDR3 bases are TGTGCCAGCAGCCCGAGGACAGGTCCGATTCACGAGCAGTACTTC. Protein sequence: CASSPRTGPIHEQYF.

V usage is TRBV20-1 and J usage is TRBJ1-5; TRBD1 matches 8 bases. The trim removed 3 bases at V and 5 bases at J, leaving 9 bases unmatched. The CDR3 covers 15 residues. CDR1 is DFQATT and CDR2 is SNEGSKA in the germline V gene (reference sequence). As DNA, the CDR3 is TGCAGTGCTAGTACGTCGGACAGGGACCATCAGCCCCAGCATTTT. It translates to CSASTSDRDHQPQHF.

This chain uses TRBV18 with TRBJ2-1; no reliable D call. The CDR3 is made up of 12 amino acids. The germline V gene encodes CDR1 KGHSH and CDR2 LQKENI. The ends were cut back, 2 bases at V and 8 bases at J, with 7 bases in the middle. CDR3 sequence reads: CASSPDSDEQFF. Written as DNA, the CDR3 is TGTGCCAGCTCACCAGACTCCGATGAGCAGTTCTTC.